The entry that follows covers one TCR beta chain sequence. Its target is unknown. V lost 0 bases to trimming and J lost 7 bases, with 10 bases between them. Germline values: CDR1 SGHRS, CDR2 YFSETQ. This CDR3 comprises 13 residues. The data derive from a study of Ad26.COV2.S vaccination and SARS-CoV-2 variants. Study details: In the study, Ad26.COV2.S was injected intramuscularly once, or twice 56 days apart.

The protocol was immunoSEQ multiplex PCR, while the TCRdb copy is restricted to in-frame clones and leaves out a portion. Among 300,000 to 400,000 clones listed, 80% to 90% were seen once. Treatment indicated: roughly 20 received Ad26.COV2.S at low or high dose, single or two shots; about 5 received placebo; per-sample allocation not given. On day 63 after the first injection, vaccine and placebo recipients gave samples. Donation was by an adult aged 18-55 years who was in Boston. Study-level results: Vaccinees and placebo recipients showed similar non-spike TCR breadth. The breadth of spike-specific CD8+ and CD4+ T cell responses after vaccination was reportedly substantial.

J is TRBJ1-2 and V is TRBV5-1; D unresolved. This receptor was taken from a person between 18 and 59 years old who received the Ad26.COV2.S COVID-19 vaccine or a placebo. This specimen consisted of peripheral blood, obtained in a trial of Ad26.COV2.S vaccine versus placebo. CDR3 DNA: TGCGCCAGCAGCTTGGCCGAGCGGGTTGGCTACACCTTC. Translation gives CASSLAERVGYTF.